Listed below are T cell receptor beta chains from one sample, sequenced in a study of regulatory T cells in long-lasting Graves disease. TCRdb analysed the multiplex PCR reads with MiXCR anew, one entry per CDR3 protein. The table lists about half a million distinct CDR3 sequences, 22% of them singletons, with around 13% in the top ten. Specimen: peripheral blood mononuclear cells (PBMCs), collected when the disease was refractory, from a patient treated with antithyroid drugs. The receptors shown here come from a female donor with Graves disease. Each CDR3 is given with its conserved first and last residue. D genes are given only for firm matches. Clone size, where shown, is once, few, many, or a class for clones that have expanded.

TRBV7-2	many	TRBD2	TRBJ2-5	TGTGCCAGCAGCTTAGCGGAGGCGGGGGGGCTTAAGACCCAGTACTTC	CASSLAEAGGLKTQYF
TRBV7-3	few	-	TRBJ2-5	TGTGCCAGCAGCTTCATTGGGACCCCAGGCCCGGAGACCCAGTACTTC	CASSFIGTPGPETQYF
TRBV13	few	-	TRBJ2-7	TGTGCCAGCAGCTCAAGTCCAGCGGTGGAGCAGTACTTC	CASSSSPAVEQYF
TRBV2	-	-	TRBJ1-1	TGTGCCAGCAGCGACGGCCTCGGGAACACTGAAGCTTTCTTT	CASSDGLGNTEAFF
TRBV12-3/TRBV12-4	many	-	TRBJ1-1	TGTGCCAGCAGCTCTCATAGTATGAACACTGAAGCTTTCTTT	CASSSHSMNTEAFF
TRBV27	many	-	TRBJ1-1	TGTGCCAGCAGACAGGGCCCCGAACCTGAAGCTTTCTTT	CASRQGPEPEAFF
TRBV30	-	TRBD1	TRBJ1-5	TGTGCCTGGAACCGGGACAGTAATCAGCCCCAGCATTTT	CAWNRDSNQPQHF
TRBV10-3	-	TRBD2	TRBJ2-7	TGTGCCATCATTGGACTAGCGGGAGTCTACGAGCAGTACTTC	CAIIGLAGVYEQYF
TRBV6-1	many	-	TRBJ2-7	TGTGCCAGCAGCCAGATCTACGAGCAGTACTTC	CASSQIYEQYF
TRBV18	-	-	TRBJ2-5	TGTGCCAGCTCCCTGCGCGATGAGGAGACCCAGTACTTC	CASSLRDEETQYF
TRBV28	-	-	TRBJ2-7	TGTGCCAGCAGCCTGCCCGGCCTTCCCTACGAGCAGTACTTC	CASSLPGLPYEQYF
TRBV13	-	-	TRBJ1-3	TGTGCCAGCAGCTTAAGGGCAGGGAGAAGGTCTGGAAACACCATATATTTT	CASSLRAGRRSGNTIYF
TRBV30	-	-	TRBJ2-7	TGTGCCTGGAGTGTAGGTGTCAGCAGCTACTACGAGCAGTACTTC	CAWSVGVSSYYEQYF
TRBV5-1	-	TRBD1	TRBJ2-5	TGCGCCAGCAGCTTGGAAGGGGGCCCGTACCAAGAGACCCAGTACTTC	CASSLEGGPYQETQYF
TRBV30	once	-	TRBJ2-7	TGTGCCTGGAGTGGGTTAGCTTCCCCCTACGAGCAGTACTTC	CAWSGLASPYEQYF
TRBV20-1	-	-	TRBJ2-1	TGCAGTGCTAGCGGGCCTAGCTCCTACAATGAGCAGTTCTTC	CSASGPSSYNEQFF
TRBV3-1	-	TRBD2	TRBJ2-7	TGTGCCATAGGGCGGGAGGGGTCCTACGAGCAGTACTTC	CAIGREGSYEQYF
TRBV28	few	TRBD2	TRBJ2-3	TGTGCCAGCAGTTTTAGGGCTCAAAGCCTAGCGGACCAAATAACAGATACGCAGTATTTT	CASSFRAQSLADQITDTQYF
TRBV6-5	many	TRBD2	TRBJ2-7	TGTGCCAGCAGTTACCGAGGCGGGAGGAACGAGCAGTACTTC	CASSYRGGRNEQYF
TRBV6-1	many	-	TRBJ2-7	TGTGCCAGCACCTCAGGCGGGTATCCCGGGACTCAAGGGGACGAGCAGTACTTC	CASTSGGYPGTQGDEQYF